This T cell receptor beta chain is drawn from a study of PD-1 blockade in mismatch repair-deficient tumors. Notes on this clone: The antigen remains unidentified.

Trimming left V 5 bases short and J 2 bases short, with 12 bases between. CDR1 and CDR2 from the germline V gene are SNHLY and FYNNEI. This CDR3 is 14 amino acids long. Profiling relied on immunoSEQ multiplex PCR, and the TCRdb table lists in-frame clones only, not all of them. The profile covers under 150,000 clones, with around 87% appearing a single time and 13% taken by the ten largest. Study findings and constraints: After pembrolizumab, tumor-resident clones rose rapidly, then generally contracted before radiologic responses.

V usage is TRBV2 and J usage is TRBJ1-1; a possible D gene is TRBD1 (6 bases). The source is an adult with mismatch repair-deficient cancer. Material: peripheral blood, obtained 44 weeks after starting pembrolizumab. This CDR3 reads CASSSRGVNTEAFF. CDR3 bases: TGTGCCAGCAGTTCCAGGGGTGTAAACACTGAAGCTTTCTTT.